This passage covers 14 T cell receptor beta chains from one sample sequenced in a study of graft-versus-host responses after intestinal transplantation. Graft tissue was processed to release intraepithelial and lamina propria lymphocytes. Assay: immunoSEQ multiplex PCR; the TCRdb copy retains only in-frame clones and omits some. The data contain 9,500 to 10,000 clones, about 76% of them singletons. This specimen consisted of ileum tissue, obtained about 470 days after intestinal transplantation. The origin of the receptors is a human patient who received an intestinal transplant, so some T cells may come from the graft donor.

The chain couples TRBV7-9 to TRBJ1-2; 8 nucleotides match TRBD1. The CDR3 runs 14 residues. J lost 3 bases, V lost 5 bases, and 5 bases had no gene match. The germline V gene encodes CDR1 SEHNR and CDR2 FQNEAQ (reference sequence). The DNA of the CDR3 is TGTGCCAGCAGCCCAATGACAGGGGACTATGGCTACACCTTC. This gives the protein CASSPMTGDYGYTF.

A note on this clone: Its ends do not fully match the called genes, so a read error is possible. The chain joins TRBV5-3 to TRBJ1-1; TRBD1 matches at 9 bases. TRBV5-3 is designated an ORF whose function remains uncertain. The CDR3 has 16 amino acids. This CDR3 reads CARSLAGTGKNTEASF. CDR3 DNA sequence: TGTGCCAGAAGCTTGGCGGGGACAGGGAAGAACACTGAAGCTTCCTTT.

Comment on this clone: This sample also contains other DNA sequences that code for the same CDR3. CDR3 amino acids: CASSVAGASTDTQYF. CDR3 nucleotide sequence: TGTGCCAGCAGCGTAGCTGGAGCTAGCACAGATACGCAGTATTTT. The V and J genes are TRBV9 and TRBJ2-3; D is unresolved. Germline V gene data show CDR1 as SGDLS and CDR2 as YYNGEE. The CDR3 has 15 residues. V lost 0 bases and J 0 bases, leaving 8 bases between the germline ends.

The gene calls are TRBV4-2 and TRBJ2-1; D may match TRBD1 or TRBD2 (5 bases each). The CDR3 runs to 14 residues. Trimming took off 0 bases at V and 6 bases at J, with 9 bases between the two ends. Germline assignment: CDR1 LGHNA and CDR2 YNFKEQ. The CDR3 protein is CASSQERDPNEQFF. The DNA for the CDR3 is TGTGCCAGCAGCCAAGAAAGGGACCCCAATGAGCAGTTCTTC.

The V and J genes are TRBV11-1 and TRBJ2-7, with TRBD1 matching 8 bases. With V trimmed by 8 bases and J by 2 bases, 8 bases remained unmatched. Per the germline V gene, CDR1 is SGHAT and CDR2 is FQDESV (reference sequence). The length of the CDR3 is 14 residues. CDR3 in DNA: TGTGCCAGCGGCCAGACAGGGGCAACCTACGAGCAGTACTTC. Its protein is CASGQTGATYEQYF.

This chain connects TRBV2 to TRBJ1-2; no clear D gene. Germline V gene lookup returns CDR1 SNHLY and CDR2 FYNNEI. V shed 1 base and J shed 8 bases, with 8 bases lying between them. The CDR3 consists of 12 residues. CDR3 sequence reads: CASSEGMQGYTF. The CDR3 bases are TGTGCCAGCAGTGAAGGGATGCAGGGCTACACCTTC.

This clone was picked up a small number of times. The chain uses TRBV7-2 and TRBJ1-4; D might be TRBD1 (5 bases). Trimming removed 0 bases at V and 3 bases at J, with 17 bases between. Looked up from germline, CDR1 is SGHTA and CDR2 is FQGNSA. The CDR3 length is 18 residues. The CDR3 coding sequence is TGTGCCAGCAGCTTAGCGGTAGCGTTCAGGGTGGCTAATGAAAAACTGTTTTTT. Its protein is CASSLAVAFRVANEKLFF.

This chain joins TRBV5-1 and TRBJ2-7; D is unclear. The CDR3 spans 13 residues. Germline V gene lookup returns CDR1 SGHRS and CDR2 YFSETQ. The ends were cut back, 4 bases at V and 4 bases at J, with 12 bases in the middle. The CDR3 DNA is TGCGCCAGCAGCACCGACACATTTTACGAGCAGTACTTC. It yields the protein CASSTDTFYEQYF.

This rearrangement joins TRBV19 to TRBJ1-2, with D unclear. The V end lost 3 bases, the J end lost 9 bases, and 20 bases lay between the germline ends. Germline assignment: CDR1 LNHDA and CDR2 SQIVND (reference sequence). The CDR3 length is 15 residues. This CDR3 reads CASSIPASGLNRYTF. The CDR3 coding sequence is TGTGCCAGTAGTATTCCCGCCTCGGGCCTAAACCGCTACACCTTC.

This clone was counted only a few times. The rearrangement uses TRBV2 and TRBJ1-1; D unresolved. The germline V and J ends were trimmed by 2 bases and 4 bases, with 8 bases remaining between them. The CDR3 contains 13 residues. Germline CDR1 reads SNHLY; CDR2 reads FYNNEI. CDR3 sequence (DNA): TGTGCCAGCAGTGAATGGAGAGGCACTGAAGCTTTCTTT. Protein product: CASSEWRGTEAFF.

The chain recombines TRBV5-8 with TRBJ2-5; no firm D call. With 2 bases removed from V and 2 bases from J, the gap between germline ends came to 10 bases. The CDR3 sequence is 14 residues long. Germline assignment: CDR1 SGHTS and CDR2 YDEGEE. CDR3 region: CASSFLTLQETQYF. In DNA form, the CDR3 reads TGTGCCAGCAGCTTTTTGACACTTCAAGAGACCCAGTACTTC.

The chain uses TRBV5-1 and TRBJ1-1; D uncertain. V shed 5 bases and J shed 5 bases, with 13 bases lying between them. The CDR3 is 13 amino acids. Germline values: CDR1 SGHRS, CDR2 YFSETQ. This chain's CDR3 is CASRADTRTEAFF. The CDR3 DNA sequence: TGCGCCAGCAGAGCTGACACCAGGACTGAAGCTTTCTTT.

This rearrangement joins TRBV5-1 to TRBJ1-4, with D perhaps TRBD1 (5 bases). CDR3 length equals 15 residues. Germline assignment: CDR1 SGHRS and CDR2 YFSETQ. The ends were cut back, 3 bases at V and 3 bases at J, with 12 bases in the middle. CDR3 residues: CASSYGTDSNEKLFF. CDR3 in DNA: TGCGCCAGCAGCTATGGGACGGACTCTAATGAAAAACTGTTTTTT.

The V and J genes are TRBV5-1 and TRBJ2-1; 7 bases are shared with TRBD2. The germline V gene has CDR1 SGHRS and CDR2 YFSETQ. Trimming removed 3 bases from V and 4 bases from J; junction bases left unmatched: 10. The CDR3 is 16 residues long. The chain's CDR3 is CASSYPRTSGYNEQFF. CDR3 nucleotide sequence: TGCGCCAGCAGCTACCCCCGGACTAGTGGGTACAATGAGCAGTTCTTC.